This T cell receptor (beta chain) was sequenced in a study of PD-L1 blockade in urothelial cancer. Study summary: Of 30 or so patients, around 25 were males with bladder-origin urothelial cancer. Regarding the study as a whole: In blood sampled pretreatment, TCR clonality below the median predicted better survival.

The CDR3 runs 14 residues. CDR1 and CDR2 (germline): SGHNT, YYREEE (reference sequence). V was shortened by 2 bases and J by 0 bases, with 8 bases between the two germline ends. A word on this clone: What it binds is not known.

Libraries were prepared by immunoSEQ multiplex PCR; TCRdb keeps only in-frame clonotypes and omits some of them. The sample shows about 43,000 clones, approximately 88% of them seen only once. The sample was PBMCs, taken around atezolizumab (anti-PD-L1) treatment. The receptor was derived from a man aged 80 or over with urothelial cancer. V and J are TRBV5-4 and TRBJ1-1; D not certain. The CDR3 loop is CASSFAELNTEAFF. CDR3 coding DNA: TGTGCCAGCAGCTTCGCGGAATTGAACACTGAAGCTTTCTTT. The complete variable domain, with remaining parts taken from reference TRBV5-4 and TRBJ1-1, reads ETGVTQSPTHLIKTRGQQVTLRCSSQSGHNTVSWYQQALGQGPQFIFQYYREEENGRGNFPPRFSGLQFPNYSSELNVNALELDDSALYLCASSFAELNTEAFFGQGTRLTVV.